One and the same sample provided the 28 T cell receptor beta chains below, sequenced in a study of regulatory and conventional T cells in RAG deficiency. Genomic DNA came from blood conventional CD4+ T cells gated CD25-low CD127-high. Libraries were prepared by immunoSEQ multiplex PCR; TCRdb keeps only in-frame clonotypes and omits some of them. The table includes some 20,000 clones, 85% to 95% detected once. This sample was also put to use in a study of regulatory T cells. That study reports: The PCR used 52 TRBV and 13 TRBJ primers.

Source material: CD4+ T cells sorted from blood. Receptors originate from a human donor in good health.

This chain uses TRBV5-1 with TRBJ1-5; the D is unclear. Trimming shortened V by 0 bases and J by 0 bases, and 10 bases separated the two germline ends. Germline V gene lookup returns CDR1 SGHRS and CDR2 YFSETQ. CDR3 length: 16 residues. CDR3: CASSLAFQHSNQPQHF. Here the CDR3 DNA reads TGCGCCAGCAGCTTGGCTTTTCAGCATAGCAATCAGCCCCAGCATTTT. The whole variable domain, filled in from reference TRBV5-1 and TRBJ1-5, reads KAGVTQTPRYLIKTRGQQVTLSCSPISGHRSVSWYQQTPGQGLQFLFEYFSETQRNKGNFPGRFSGRQFSNSRSEMNVSTLELGDSALYLCASSLAFQHSNQPQHFGDGTRLSIL.

CDR3 region: CAIGSYYEQYF. CDR3 DNA: TGTGCCATCGGCTCCTACTACGAGCAGTACTTC. The chain is built from TRBV10-3 and TRBJ2-5; D not resolved. The J call may be mistaken, given a closer DNA end match to TRBJ2-7. The CDR3 has 11 amino acids. CDR1 is ENHRY and CDR2 is SYGVKD in the germline V gene.

The chain joins TRBV19 to TRBJ1-1, with 10 bases lining up with TRBD1. This CDR3 comprises 14 residues. Germline V gives CDR1 LNHDA, CDR2 SQIVND (reference sequence). The trim removed 6 bases at V and 4 bases at J, leaving 5 bases unmatched. CDR3 in amino acids: CASSETGGITEAFF. The CDR3 bases are TGTGCCAGTAGCGAGACAGGGGGCATCACTGAAGCTTTCTTT.

V and J are TRBV2 and TRBJ2-5; D unresolved. This CDR3 contains 11 residues. Trimming shortened V by 6 bases and J by 0 bases, and 2 bases separated the two germline ends. In germline, CDR1 is SNHLY, CDR2 FYNNEI. CDR3 DNA: TGTGCCAGCAGATACCAAGAGACCCAGTACTTC. This translates into CASRYQETQYF.

The CDR3 sequence is CASSSLAGGRGTYEQYF. DNA for the CDR3: TGTGCCAGCAGTTCCCTTGCGGGGGGCCGGGGGACCTACGAGCAGTACTTC. The chain has TRBV28 and TRBJ2-7; 8 bases align to TRBD2. The CDR3 consists of 17 residues. Germline values: CDR1 MDHEN, CDR2 SYDVKM. V dropped 4 bases and J dropped 2; count of bases not matched to a gene: 13.

The gene calls are TRBV6-1 and TRBJ2-1, with unresolved D. Trimming took off 2 bases at V and 4 bases at J, with 12 bases between the two ends. This CDR3 comprises 15 residues. CDR1 MNHNS and CDR2 SASEGT come from the germline V gene. CDR3 region: CASSELQVRYNEQFF. In nucleotides, the CDR3 is TGTGCCAGCAGTGAACTGCAGGTGCGTTACAATGAGCAGTTCTTC.

V usage is TRBV30 and J usage is TRBJ2-7; D may be TRBD1 (5 bases). Per germline, CDR1 GTSNPN and CDR2 SVGIG (reference sequence). The V end lost 2 bases, the J end lost 6 bases, and 11 bases lay between the germline ends. CDR3 length: 12 residues. The CDR3: CAWSTQGFEQYF. CDR3 DNA: TGTGCCTGGAGTACGCAGGGTTTCGAGCAGTACTTC.

This clone was detected a few times. This chain connects TRBV11-3 to TRBJ2-7, with 8 bases identical to TRBD1. V lost 5 bases, J lost 2 bases, and 8 bases stayed unmatched. Per the germline V gene, CDR1 is SGHNT and CDR2 is YENEEA. The CDR3 is 15 amino acids. CDR3 nucleotide sequence: TGTGCCAGCAGCCACTACCGGGACAGGCCCTACGAGCAGTACTTC. Protein: CASSHYRDRPYEQYF.

V and J are TRBV5-5 and TRBJ1-1; D gene unclear. Germline V CDR1 and CDR2: SGHKS, YYEKEE (reference sequence). CDR3 length: 14 amino acids. V lost 4 bases and J 0 bases, leaving 10 bases between the germline ends. The CDR3 DNA reads TGTGCCAGCAGCCGGCCGGGAATGAACACTGAAGCTTTCTTT. Translated, it gives CASSRPGMNTEAFF.

The V call is TRBV10-2, the J call TRBJ1-2; TRBD1 might be the D (5 bases). This CDR3 has 12 amino acids. V lost 9 bases and J 2 bases, leaving 10 bases between the germline ends. Germline CDR1 reads WSHSY; CDR2 reads SAAADI. The CDR3 sequence: CARSKGNYGYTF. The DNA of the CDR3 is TGCGCCAGGAGTAAGGGGAACTATGGCTACACCTTC.

The chain couples TRBV6-6 to TRBJ2-5, with 13 bases lining up with TRBD2. Trimming at V came to 6 bases and at J to 5 bases, leaving 9 bases not matched to a gene. The CDR3 has 16 residues. CDR1 and CDR2 from the germline V gene are MNHNY and SVGAGI (reference sequence). CDR3 loop: CASRQTSGRAGETQYF. CDR3 DNA: TGTGCCAGCAGACAAACTAGCGGGAGGGCCGGCGAGACCCAGTACTTC.

The CDR3 loop reads CASTQISGNTIYF. In DNA form, the CDR3 reads TGCGCCAGCACCCAGATCTCTGGAAACACCATATATTTT. The chain couples TRBV10-2 to TRBJ1-3; D is unclear. CDR1 is WSHSY, CDR2 SAAADI, per germline. CDR3 length: 13 amino acids. V lost 7 bases and J 0 bases, leaving 7 bases between the germline ends.

J is TRBJ1-5 and V is TRBV4-1; a weak D match, TRBD1 (6 bases). V was cut by 0 bases and J by 7 bases, with 7 bases left in between. CDR1 and CDR2 (germline): MGHRA, YSYEKL. The CDR3 is 13 residues long. The CDR3 nucleotides are TGCGCCAGCAGCCAAGATAGGGGGCAGCCCCAGCATTTT. It translates to CASSQDRGQPQHF.

The chain carries TRBV11-3 and TRBJ2-7; no definite D call. The CDR3 is made up of 13 amino acids. V was shortened by 3 bases and J by 5 bases, with 11 bases between the two germline ends. The germline V gene has CDR1 SGHNT and CDR2 YENEEA. DNA for the CDR3: TGTGCCAGCAGCTTCCTCCAGTTGGACGAGCAGTACTTC. Translated, it gives CASSFLQLDEQYF.

The rearrangement links TRBV30 to TRBJ1-1; D is unresolved. CDR1 is GTSNPN and CDR2 is SVGIG in the germline V gene (reference sequence). CDR3 length: 12 amino acids. Trimming removed 2 bases at V and 4 bases at J, with 8 bases between. Here the CDR3 reads CAWSQIATEAFF. Here the CDR3 DNA reads TGTGCCTGGAGTCAAATAGCCACTGAAGCTTTCTTT.

V is TRBV2 and J is TRBJ1-2, with no clear D. From germline, CDR1 is SNHLY and CDR2 FYNNEI. The CDR3 is 12 residues long. Trimming removed 6 bases from V and 5 bases from J, with 10 bases in between. CDR3 coding DNA: TGTGCCAGCAGCGAGGACCAGTATGGCTACACCTTC. Amino acids: CASSEDQYGYTF.

The chain couples TRBV6-1 to TRBJ2-1, with a tentative D call TRBD1 (5 bases). The V end lost 0 bases, the J end lost 4 bases, and 16 bases lay between the germline ends. Germline assignment: CDR1 MNHNS and CDR2 SASEGT. The CDR3 sequence is 17 residues long. CDR3 in amino acids: CASSEARGAKSYNEQFF. The CDR3 DNA is TGTGCCAGCAGTGAAGCACGTGGGGCCAAATCATACAATGAGCAGTTCTTC.

V gene TRBV7-2 combines with J gene TRBJ1-2, with 10 bases matching TRBD1. V lost 0 bases to trimming and J lost 6 bases; unmatched junction nucleotides: 7. Germline CDR1 SGHTA, CDR2 FQGNSA. This CDR3 contains 16 residues. Here the CDR3 DNA reads TGTGCCAGCAGCTTAGCTGCCGGGACAGGGGTAGATGGCTACACCTTC. Translated: CASSLAAGTGVDGYTF.

J is TRBJ2-3 and V is TRBV9; D gene ambiguous. The CDR3 has 14 residues. V was cut by 0 bases and J by 4 bases, with 9 bases left in between. Germline CDR1 SGDLS, CDR2 YYNGEE. The DNA of the CDR3 is TGTGCCAGCAGCGTAGAACTCTATGCAGATACGCAGTATTTT. Its translation is CASSVELYADTQYF.

This clone appeared once. The gene calls are TRBV18 and TRBJ2-6, with D possibly matching TRBD2 (5 bases). The germline V gene has CDR1 KGHSH and CDR2 LQKENI. The ends were cut back, 2 bases at V and 1 base at J, with 6 bases in the middle. The CDR3 is made up of 15 amino acids. In DNA, the CDR3 is TGTGCCAGCTCACCAAGGACTTCTGGGGCCAACGTCCTGACTTTC. Amino acid sequence: CASSPRTSGANVLTF.

The J gene is TRBJ2-2, the V gene TRBV5-4, with D unresolved. This CDR3 spans 16 amino acids. With 1 base removed from V and 5 bases from J, the gap between germline ends came to 15 bases. Germline V gives CDR1 SGHNT, CDR2 YYREEE (reference sequence). The CDR3 loop reads CASSLNPNHETGELFF. DNA for the CDR3: TGTGCCAGCAGCTTGAATCCCAACCATGAGACCGGGGAGCTGTTTTTT.

This chain joins TRBV2 and TRBJ2-5; a possible D gene is TRBD2 (6 bases). The CDR3 loop spans 16 amino acids. V was pared by 4 bases and J by 5 bases, with 20 bases between. CDR1 is SNHLY, CDR2 FYNNEI, per germline. CDR3 region: CASSVFAGLRSETQYF. CDR3 in DNA: TGTGCCAGCAGTGTTTTTGCGGGGTTAAGATCGGAGACCCAGTACTTC.

The chain links TRBV13 to TRBJ1-1; D gene ambiguous. The CDR3 runs 14 residues. Germline V lookup: CDR1 PRHDT, CDR2 FYEKMQ (reference sequence). V was clipped by 3 bases and J by 4 bases, with 12 bases between them. The CDR3 DNA reads as TGTGCCAGCAGCTTGAGAGTTTGGGCCACTGAAGCTTTCTTT. This sequence encodes CASSLRVWATEAFF.

The chain uses TRBV7-6 and TRBJ1-5; D might be TRBD1 (5 bases). Germline CDR1 and CDR2: SGHVS and FNYEAQ. The CDR3 runs to 13 residues. The V end lost 3 bases, the J end lost 5 bases, and 8 bases lay between the germline ends. Written as DNA, the CDR3 is TGTGCCAGCAGCTTGCAGGGTGATCAGCCCCAGCATTTT. Translating it yields CASSLQGDQPQHF.

The chain recombines TRBV19 with TRBJ2-2; D not resolved. CDR1 and CDR2 (germline): LNHDA, SQIVND (reference sequence). The V end lost 4 bases, the J end lost 0 bases, and 9 bases lay between the germline ends. The CDR3 is made up of 15 amino acids. CDR3: CASSSSVANTGELFF. In DNA form, the CDR3 reads TGTGCCAGTAGTAGTTCGGTTGCGAACACCGGGGAGCTGTTTTTT.

V usage is TRBV5-1 and J usage is TRBJ1-1, with a possible D match to TRBD1 (6 bases). V lost 3 bases and J lost 1, with 10 bases in between. Germline values: CDR1 SGHRS, CDR2 YFSETQ. This CDR3 is built from 14 residues. The CDR3 coding sequence is TGCGCCAGCAGCTACGGGACAACGAACACTGAAGCTTTCTTT. Translation gives CASSYGTTNTEAFF. The complete variable domain, with remaining parts taken from reference TRBV5-1 and TRBJ1-1, reads KAGVTQTPRYLIKTRGQQVTLSCSPISGHRSVSWYQQTPGQGLQFLFEYFSETQRNKGNFPGRFSGRQFSNSRSEMNVSTLELGDSALYLCASSYGTTNTEAFFGQGTRLTVV.

This clone has a single count. The chain uses TRBV19 and TRBJ2-2; 7 nucleotides agree with TRBD2. The CDR3 length is 14 residues. V trimming: 7 bases; J trimming: 1 base; junction bases outside the gene matches: 3. Looked up from germline, CDR1 is LNHDA and CDR2 is SQIVND (reference sequence). The CDR3 DNA reads TGTGCCAGTATTGCTAGCGGGAACACCGGGGAGCTGTTTTTT. Translated, it gives CASIASGNTGELFF.

The CDR3: CASSSGTGRSSTEAFF. The DNA of the CDR3 is TGCGCCAGCAGCTCCGGGACAGGGAGGTCGAGCACTGAAGCTTTCTTT. The V call is TRBV5-1, the J call TRBJ1-1; 9 nucleotides match TRBD1. CDR1 SGHRS and CDR2 YFSETQ come from the germline V gene. The V and J ends lost 3 bases and 4 bases, in that order; junction bases with no gene match: 10. The CDR3 is made up of 16 amino acids.